The 29 T cell receptor beta chains below come from one sample, sequenced in a study of blood T cell repertoires in COVID-19. Some clones are missing from TCRdb's copy, which holds only in-frame ones; the method was immunoSEQ multiplex PCR. The sample carries over 450,000 clones, approximately 88% recorded once. What was sequenced was peripheral blood. The receptors derive from a woman between 45 and 65 years old with COVID-19, enrolled during active disease.

This clone was seen more than once but under ten times. Other DNA sequences from this sample encode an identical CDR3 as well. The chain couples TRBV5-1 to TRBJ1-1; no definite D call. The V and J ends lost 0 bases and 8 bases respectively, with 5 bases between them. Germline V gene sequence: CDR1 SGHRS, CDR2 YFSETQ. CDR3 size: 11 residues. The CDR3 loop is CASSLGGEAFF. CDR3 nucleotides: TGCGCCAGCAGCTTGGGAGGGGAAGCTTTCTTT.

The V call is TRBV28, the J call TRBJ1-2; D unresolved. CDR1 MDHEN and CDR2 SYDVKM come from the germline V gene. CDR3 length equals 13 residues. V lost 6 bases and J lost 3, with 11 bases in between. The CDR3, as DNA: TGTGCCAGCAGACTTAGAGGAGACTATGGCTACACCTTC. Its translation: CASRLRGDYGYTF.

This CDR3 reads CASSLILTDTQYF. Here the CDR3 DNA reads TGTGCCAGCAGCTTAATCCTCACAGATACGCAGTATTTT. The chain is built from TRBV7-2 and TRBJ2-3; D is ambiguous. Germline V gene data show CDR1 as SGHTA and CDR2 as FQGNSA. There are 13 residues in the CDR3. Trimming left V 2 bases short and J 2 bases short, with 5 bases between.

This clone was found a few times. The chain employs TRBV3-1 (or the pseudogene TRBV3-2) and TRBJ1-1; D possibly corresponds to TRBD1 (5 bases). This CDR3 spans 15 amino acids. Trimming shortened V by 6 bases and J by 1 base, and 15 bases separated the two germline ends. The germline gives CDR1 LGHDT, CDR2 YNNKEL (reference sequence). The CDR3 region is CASSIPRGENTEAFF. The DNA of the CDR3 is TGTGCCAGCAGTATCCCTAGGGGCGAGAACACTGAAGCTTTCTTT.

The chain combines TRBV27 with TRBJ2-2; D ambiguous. V shed 5 bases and J shed 6 bases, with 10 bases lying between them. This CDR3 is 13 amino acids long. The germline gives CDR1 MNHEY, CDR2 SMNVEV (reference sequence). This CDR3 reads CASSHPVSGELFF. DNA for the CDR3: TGTGCCAGCAGTCACCCGGTTTCCGGGGAGCTGTTTTTT.

This chain connects TRBV5-1 to TRBJ1-2; no firm D call. The CDR3 length is 16 residues. V was trimmed by 4 bases and J by 3 bases, leaving 19 bases between them. The V gene's germline CDR1 is SGHRS and CDR2 YFSETQ. The CDR3, as DNA: TGCGCCAGCAGCCCCGGGTGGGCTGGCGGGGACTATGGCTACACCTTC. Protein sequence: CASSPGWAGGDYGYTF.

The chain carries TRBV12-3 or TRBV12-4 and TRBJ2-7; the D gene is possibly TRBD2 (7 bases). Trimming removed 5 bases from V and 8 bases from J, with 10 bases in between. There are 11 residues in the CDR3. The CDR3 coding sequence is TGTGCCAGCAGTGCGGGGGCCCAGCAGTACTTC. Translating gives CASSAGAQQYF.

This clone has just a few counts. J is TRBJ1-2 and V is TRBV29-1; TRBD1 matches at 8 bases. Germline loops: CDR1 SQVTM, CDR2 ANQGSEA. The ends lost 4 bases at V and 4 bases at J; junction bases unmatched: 8. The CDR3 is made up of 14 amino acids. DNA of the CDR3: TGCAGCGTTGGATCACCAGACAGGGGCTATGGCTACACCTTC. This encodes CSVGSPDRGYGYTF.

The chain has TRBV5-1 and TRBJ1-2; D gene ambiguous. From germline, CDR1 is SGHRS and CDR2 YFSETQ. V was cut by 0 bases and J by 4 bases, with 16 bases left in between. The CDR3 length is 16 residues. The CDR3 sequence: CASSLGANSASYGYTF. As DNA, the CDR3 is TGCGCCAGCAGCTTGGGAGCAAACAGTGCAAGCTATGGCTACACCTTC.

The chain couples TRBV7-6 to TRBJ1-4; no clear D. V lost 1 base to trimming and J lost 8 bases, with 14 bases between them. This CDR3 region has 15 residues. The germline gives CDR1 SGHVS, CDR2 FNYEAQ. CDR3 DNA sequence: TGTGCCAGCAGCTTAGGGCGGGTTCCTGGGGAAAAACTGTTTTTT. This encodes CASSLGRVPGEKLFF.

V is TRBV7-9 and J is TRBJ2-3, with D uncertain. There are 11 residues in the CDR3. Germline V gives CDR1 SEHNR, CDR2 FQNEAQ (reference sequence). The V end was cut by 3 bases, the J end by 4 bases, with 2 bases between. The CDR3 is CASSFADTQYF. As DNA, the CDR3 is TGTGCCAGCAGCTTCGCAGATACGCAGTATTTT.

The chain is built from TRBV6-5 and TRBJ2-7; D remains ambiguous. V was pared by 2 bases and J by 2 bases, with 7 bases between. The CDR3 extends over 13 amino acids. Per the germline V gene, CDR1 is MNHEY and CDR2 is SVGAGI. The CDR3 protein is CASSYGTTYEQYF. The CDR3 bases are TGTGCCAGCAGTTACGGTACTACCTACGAGCAGTACTTC.

This clone was seen a single time. The V and J genes are TRBV12-3 or TRBV12-4 and TRBJ1-1, with D uncertain. The length of the CDR3 is 11 residues. V gave up 7 bases and J gave up 9 bases, with 12 bases separating them. The CDR3 DNA follows: TGTGCCAGCACCTCCGTCGGGAAAGCTTTCTTT. Translation: CASTSVGKAFF.

The chain couples TRBV9 to TRBJ2-5, with 8 bases aligning to TRBD2. The CDR3 extends over 16 amino acids. The V and J ends lost 4 bases and 1 base, in that order; junction bases with no gene match: 9. Germline CDR1 is SGDLS and CDR2 is YYNGEE. The CDR3 loop is CASSPGGSGAQETQYF. The DNA for the CDR3 is TGTGCCAGCAGCCCGGGGGGTAGCGGGGCCCAAGAGACCCAGTACTTC. Variable domain in full (rest from reference TRBV9 and TRBJ2-5): DSGVTQTPKHLITATGQRVTLRCSPRSGDLSVYWYQQSLDQGLQFLIQYYNGEERAKGNILERFSAQQFPDLHSELNLSSLELGDSALYFCASSPGGSGAQETQYFGPGTRLLVL.

This chain connects TRBV29-1 to TRBJ2-7; 8 bases agree with TRBD1. This CDR3 has 14 amino acids. Germline lookup yields CDR1 SQVTM and CDR2 ANQGSEA. Germline trimming cut 4 bases from V and 6 bases from J; bases unmatched to any gene: 11. In DNA, the CDR3 is TGCAGCGTTGTTCCGGACAGGGCAGCCCGCGAGCAGTACTTC. Amino acids: CSVVPDRAAREQYF.

The rearrangement uses TRBV30 and TRBJ2-7; no firm D call. Germline V gene sequence: CDR1 GTSNPN, CDR2 SVGIG (reference sequence). The V gene lost 0 bases and the J gene lost 2 bases, with 11 bases spanning the gap. The CDR3 contains 14 residues. The CDR3: CAWSVRGSAYEQYF. The CDR3 nucleotides read TGTGCCTGGAGTGTACGTGGCAGCGCCTACGAGCAGTACTTC.

The chain joins TRBV5-4 to TRBJ1-1; perhaps TRBD1 as D (5 bases). CDR1 is SGHNT and CDR2 is YYREEE in the germline V gene (reference sequence). The CDR3 spans 15 residues. V lost 0 bases and J 4 bases, leaving 13 bases between the germline ends. The CDR3 is CASSLAGGLGTEAFF. CDR3 nucleotide sequence: TGTGCCAGCAGCTTGGCGGGGGGGTTGGGCACTGAAGCTTTCTTT.

Details on this clone: Other DNA sequences in this sample translate to the same CDR3. The chain carries TRBV5-1 and TRBJ1-2; no clear D. Germline V gene lookup returns CDR1 SGHRS and CDR2 YFSETQ. This CDR3 has 14 amino acids. Trimming left V 0 bases short and J 5 bases short, with 11 bases between. CDR3 bases: TGCGCCAGCAGCTTGGAGGCGGGATTATATGGCTACACCTTC. Translation gives CASSLEAGLYGYTF.

The gene calls are TRBV2 and TRBJ1-2; the match to TRBD1 covers 7 bases. V shed 6 bases and J 8 bases; nucleotides not matched to a gene: 15. CDR1 and CDR2 from the germline V gene are SNHLY and FYNNEI. This CDR3 has 15 amino acids. Written as DNA, the CDR3 is TGTGCCAGCAGACCCCGGGCCCAGGGGACAGACGGCTACACCTTC. This codes for CASRPRAQGTDGYTF.

V gene TRBV9 combines with J gene TRBJ1-1, with a tentative D call TRBD1 (6 bases). The CDR3 sequence is 13 residues long. V lost 4 bases and J 1 base, leaving 8 bases between the germline ends. The germline V gene encodes CDR1 SGDLS and CDR2 YYNGEE. The CDR3 here is CASSIQGNTEAFF. CDR3 nucleotides: TGTGCCAGCAGCATACAGGGGAACACTGAAGCTTTCTTT.

V is TRBV3-1 (or the pseudogene TRBV3-2) and J is TRBJ2-2; possible D gene TRBD1, 5 bases. Germline CDR1 LGHDT, CDR2 YNNKEL (reference sequence). The length of the CDR3 is 14 residues. Between the trimmed V and J ends, which lost 4 bases and 7 bases, there was a span of 13 bases. CDR3 amino acids: CASSPPTVDGELFF. The CDR3 DNA is TGTGCCAGCAGCCCACCGACAGTGGACGGGGAGCTGTTTTTT.

V and J are TRBV13 and TRBJ2-3; perhaps TRBD1 as D (6 bases). The V and J ends lost 2 bases and 3 bases respectively, with 6 bases between them. Germline loops: CDR1 PRHDT, CDR2 FYEKMQ (reference sequence). The CDR3 has 13 residues. The CDR3 region has the DNA TGTGCCAGCAGCTTAACAGGGACAGATACGCAGTATTTT. This gives the protein CASSLTGTDTQYF.

CDR3 sequence reads: CASSLGEISNQPQHF. The CDR3 DNA reads TGTGCCAGCAGCCTGGGCGAGATAAGCAATCAGCCCCAGCATTTT. The V call is TRBV6-2 or TRBV6-3, the J call TRBJ1-5; no clear D gene. Germline-derived CDR1 and CDR2 are MNHEY and SVGEGT. CDR3 length: 15 residues. Trimming removed 6 bases at V and 1 base at J, with 13 bases between.

This chain connects TRBV5-1 to TRBJ1-2; maybe TRBD1 (5 bases). Trimming pared 0 bases from V and 8 bases from J, leaving 11 bases between. The CDR3 totals 13 residues. The germline V gene encodes CDR1 SGHRS and CDR2 YFSETQ. The CDR3 DNA reads TGCGCCAGCAGCTTGGTTACAGGATACGGCTACACCTTC. It encodes CASSLVTGYGYTF.

This chain links TRBV24-1 with TRBJ2-1; perhaps TRBD1 as D (6 bases). The germline V and J ends were trimmed by 1 base and 3 bases, with 15 bases remaining between them. Germline loops: CDR1 KGHDR, CDR2 SFDVKD. The CDR3 is 17 residues long. The CDR3 DNA reads as TGTGCCACCAGTGATTTCACACAGGGAAAGATCTACAATGAGCAGTTCTTC. Translation: CATSDFTQGKIYNEQFF.

This chain's CDR3 is CAISGDYTDTQYF. In DNA form, the CDR3 reads TGTGCCATCAGTGGGGACTACACAGATACGCAGTATTTT. V gene TRBV10-3 combines with J gene TRBJ2-3; 7 bases match TRBD2. CDR3 length: 13 residues. V lost 4 bases to trimming and J lost 2 bases; unmatched junction nucleotides: 0. Germline V gene data show CDR1 as ENHRY and CDR2 as SYGVKD.

The chain is built from TRBV6-5 and TRBJ2-3; 8 bases line up with TRBD2. Per the germline V gene, CDR1 is MNHEY and CDR2 is SVGAGI. V shed 6 bases and J 7 bases; nucleotides not matched to a gene: 12. The CDR3 runs 15 residues. CDR3 nucleotides: TGTGCCAGCAGCGCGGAAGCGGGGGTTTTGAATACGCAGTATTTT. Protein sequence: CASSAEAGVLNTQYF.

This chain links TRBV7-2 with TRBJ2-7; possibly TRBD2 for D (7 bases). V was shortened by 4 bases and J by 3 bases, with 16 bases between the two germline ends. Germline values: CDR1 SGHTA, CDR2 FQGNSA. The CDR3 sequence is 15 residues long. The CDR3 sequence is CASSSEGGANYEQYF. In DNA form, the CDR3 reads TGTGCCAGCAGCTCCGAGGGGGGGGCAAACTACGAGCAGTACTTC.

This chain joins TRBV5-1 and TRBJ1-1; 7 nucleotides align to TRBD1. Germline values: CDR1 SGHRS, CDR2 YFSETQ. V shed 4 bases, J shed 6 bases, and the junction held 9 bases outside the gene matches. CDR3 length: 14 residues. CDR3 DNA sequence: TGCGCCAGCAGCGCCGGGACAGCAAGGCCTGAAGCTTTCTTT. Translation: CASSAGTARPEAFF.